Reported below is one TCR beta chain. The antigen is not known. This entry comes from a study of Tregs in tolerant kidney transplant recipients. Study-level findings and limits: Tregs expanded with activated donor B cells seemed most donor-specific. This study did not directly address biological reproducibility.

Method: immunoSEQ multiplex PCR; TCRdb's copy keeps in-frame clones and lacks some. The repertoire includes about 240,000 clones, about 86% of them detected once, and 0.55% to 0.65% sits in the top ten. This CDR3 has 18 amino acids. The germline CDR1 and CDR2 sequences are MGHRA and YSYEKL. The V and J ends lost 1 base and 0 bases respectively, with 16 bases between them. The clonotype originates from a human donor in good health. J is TRBJ2-1 and V is TRBV4-1; D is ambiguous. Specimen: CD4+ T cells from blood. CDR3 in DNA: TGCGCCAGCAGCCAAGGCTTCTTGGACCCCCGCTCCTACAATGAGCAGTTCTTC. Its protein product is CASSQGFLDPRSYNEQFF.